This T cell receptor (beta chain) derives from a study of shared clonotypes between healthy human individuals. Study-wide points: Relative to their counterparts shared across all four donors, non-shared clonotypes exhibited diminished generation probabilities. It was expected that sequencing depth would affect clonotype sharing among donors.

Measured with immunoSEQ multiplex PCR; TCRdb has only the in-frame clones, and not every one. The sample carries some 2 million clones, approximately 95% recorded once. The naive CD8 fraction comprised CD45RO-negative cells positively selected for CCR7 and excluded terminally differentiated effector memory CD45RA+ cells. Regarding this clone: The antigen is undetermined.

The CDR3 runs 13 residues. CDR1 is SEHNR, CDR2 FQNEAQ, per germline (reference sequence). Between the trimmed V and J ends, which lost 5 bases and 0 bases, there was a span of 7 bases. The V call is TRBV7-9, the J call TRBJ1-2, with D unclear. Sequencing was performed on naive CD8+ T cells sorted from blood. The receptor comes from a man aged 18 to 30 in good health. CDR3 DNA: TGTGCCAGCAGCGGTGCAACTAACTATGGCTACACCTTC. It encodes CASSGATNYGYTF. The full variable domain, completed using reference TRBV7-9 and TRBJ1-2, is DTGVSQNPRHKITKRGQNVTFRCDPISEHNRLYWYRQTLGQGPEFLTYFQNEAQLEKSRLLSDRFSAERPKGSFSTLEIQRTEQGDSAMYLCASSGATNYGYTFGSGTRLTVV.